This TCR beta chain was sequenced in a study of cytomegalovirus exposure and HLA in healthy donors. Overall study findings and caveats: HLA allele associations emerged for some 16,000 TCR beta sequences in a later analysis, at 0.05 false discovery rate. Only CMV serostatus was available as immune exposure information.

Turning to this clone: Its specificity is not known.

Germline V gene lookup returns CDR1 SGHDT and CDR2 YYEEEE. The CDR3 runs to 14 residues. Trimming took off 4 bases at V and 8 bases at J, with 18 bases between the two ends. Researchers ran the PCR with 60 Vbeta and 13 Jbeta primers. Sequencing used immunoSEQ multiplex PCR; TCRdb keeps in-frame clones, though not all of them. In the table there are around 200,000 clones, around three quarters of which are singletons. The sample consisted of PBMCs. The clonotype comes from a man aged 25-40 years in good health and CMV-seronegative. This chain uses TRBV5-6 with TRBJ1-2, with D unclear. The CDR3 loop reads CASSRRGGIRGYTF. The CDR3 DNA reads TGTGCCAGCAGCCGGCGGGGAGGGATTCGGGGCTACACCTTC. The variable domain in full, completed from reference TRBV5-6 and TRBJ1-2, reads DAGVTQSPTHLIKTRGQQVTLRCSPKSGHDTVSWYQQALGQGPQFIFQYYEEEERQRGNFPDRFSGHQFPNYSSELNVNALLLGDSALYLCASSRRGGIRGYTFGSGTRLTVV.